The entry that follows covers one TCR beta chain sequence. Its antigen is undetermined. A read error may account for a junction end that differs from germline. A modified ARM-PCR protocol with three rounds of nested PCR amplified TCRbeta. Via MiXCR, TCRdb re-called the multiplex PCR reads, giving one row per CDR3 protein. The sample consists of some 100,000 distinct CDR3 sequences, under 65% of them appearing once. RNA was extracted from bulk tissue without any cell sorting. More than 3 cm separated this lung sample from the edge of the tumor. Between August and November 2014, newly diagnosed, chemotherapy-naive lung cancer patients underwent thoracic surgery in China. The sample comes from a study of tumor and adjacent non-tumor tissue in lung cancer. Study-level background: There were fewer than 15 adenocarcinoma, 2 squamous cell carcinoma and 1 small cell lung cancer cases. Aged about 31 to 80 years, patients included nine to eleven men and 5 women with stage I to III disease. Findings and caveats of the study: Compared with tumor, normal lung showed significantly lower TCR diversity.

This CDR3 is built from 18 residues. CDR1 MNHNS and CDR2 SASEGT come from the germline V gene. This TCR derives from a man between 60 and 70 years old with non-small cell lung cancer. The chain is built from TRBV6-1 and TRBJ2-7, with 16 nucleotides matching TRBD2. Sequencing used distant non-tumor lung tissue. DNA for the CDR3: TGTGCCTGCAGGAAACTCGGGACTAGCGGGGGGGCCGACTACGAGCAGTACTTC. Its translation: CACRKLGTSGGADYEQYF.